Presented here are 18 T cell receptor beta chains from one specimen sequenced in a study of tumor-infiltrating lymphocytes in primary liver carcinoma. Unsorted bulk tissue of about 19-33 mg yielded co-extracted RNA and DNA. From roughly 0.55 ug of total RNA, TCR beta-specific cDNA was reverse-transcribed using a constant-region primer. Three nested multiplex PCR rounds, a slightly modified ARM-PCR, produced the libraries for TCR beta. Researchers ran the first two PCR rounds for roughly 11 cycles each with TRBV1-TRBV30 forward primers and a C-beta reverse primer. MiXCR, applied by TCRdb to the multiplex PCR reads, yields one record per CDR3 protein. The table shows approximately 30,000 distinct CDR3 sequences, with roughly two thirds occurring only once. Sequencing used liver tumor tissue from sampling region 3. The subset here: tumor region T3, left-lateral pole. The receptors here all came from a woman aged 25 to 39 with primary liver carcinoma and hepatitis B virus infection.

Comment on this clonotype: The missing conserved phenylalanine or tryptophan at the end of this CDR3 makes a read error likely. The V call is TRBV5-6, the J call TRBJ1-5; no reliable D call. The germline V gene encodes CDR1 SGHDT and CDR2 YYEEEE. This CDR3 is built from 14 residues. The V gene lost 1 base and the J gene lost 5 bases, with 10 bases spanning the gap. In DNA form, the CDR3 reads TGTGCCAGCAGCTTGAGGAGGACCCATCAGCCCCAGCATCTT. It translates to CASSLRRTHQPQHL.

This clonotype has just a few counts. A read error may account for a junction end that differs from germline. The chain joins TRBV7-8 to TRBJ2-5, with D perhaps being TRBD1 or TRBD2 (5 bases each). The CDR3 has 15 amino acids. In germline, CDR1 is SGHVS, CDR2 FQNEAQ. CDR3 in amino acids: CASSLEGTDRETQYF. DNA of the CDR3: TGTGCCAGCAGCCTAGAAGGGACCGATAGGGAGACGCAGTACTTC.

The chain couples TRBV19 to TRBJ2-2; 7 bases are shared with TRBD2. Germline V gives CDR1 LNHDA, CDR2 SQIVND (reference sequence). This CDR3 is built from 16 residues. Losses at the gene ends were 5 bases for V and 7 bases for J; bases not matched to a gene: 13. The CDR3, as DNA: TGTGCCAGTAGTCCCTCGAATGGAGCGGGACGCGGGGAGCTGTTTTTT. Translated: CASSPSNGAGRGELFF. The variable domain in full, with the rest retrieved from reference TRBV19 and TRBJ2-2, is DGGITQSPKYLFRKEGQNVTLSCEQNLNHDAMYWYRQDPGQGLRLIYYSQIVNDFQKGDIAEGYSVSREKKESFPLTVTSAQKNPTAFYLCASSPSNGAGRGELFFGEGSRLTVL.

As to this clonotype: This sequence may be a read error, since a much larger clone differs from it by one base. The V and J genes are TRBV6-5 and TRBJ2-3; 8 bases map to TRBD1. The CDR3 is 15 residues long. Germline V lookup: CDR1 MNHEY, CDR2 SVGAGI. CDR3 in DNA: TGTGTCAGCAGTTACAGGGCAGGGGGCATGGATACGCAGTATTTT. It encodes CVSSYRAGGMDTQYF.

V is TRBV29-1 and J is TRBJ2-7; a possible D gene is TRBD2 (6 bases). This CDR3 has 13 amino acids. The germline gives CDR1 SQVTM, CDR2 ANQGSEA. V shed 5 bases and J shed 6 bases, with 17 bases lying between them. The CDR3 nucleotides are TGCAGCGTTATGCGACAGTCAGCGGGCGAGCAGTACTTC. This codes for CSVMRQSAGEQYF.

Notes on this clonotype: This may be a read error, as it is one base from a much larger clone. V and J are TRBV11-2 and TRBJ2-5, with D possibly called TRBD1 or TRBD2 (6 bases each). This CDR3 comprises 16 residues. CDR1 and CDR2 (germline): SGHAT, FQNNGV. The CDR3 DNA sequence: TGTGTCAGCAGCCCCGGGAGTAGGGGGGACCAAGAGACCCAGTACTTC. This encodes CVSSPGSRGDQETQYF.

This chain uses TRBV6-5 with TRBJ2-2; D perhaps matches TRBD2 (5 bases). The germline CDR1 and CDR2 sequences are MNHEY and SVGAGI. Trimming took off 5 bases at V and 8 bases at J, with 18 bases between the two ends. CDR3 size: 15 residues. The CDR3 DNA follows: TGTGCCAGCAGTCCGCGGGTAGGGTTAATAGGGGAGCTGTTTTTT. It codes for CASSPRVGLIGELFF.

Concerning this clonotype itself: The missing conserved phenylalanine or tryptophan at the end of this CDR3 makes a read error likely. The limits of the CDR3 on the DNA are not certain, so only TCRdb's listed CDR3 is given. The CDR3 sequence is CASSISGLTDTRYL. The chain is built from TRBV11-3 and TRBJ2-3; the table assigns TRBD2, which was not confirmed against the DNA. Germline V gene data show CDR1 as SGHNT and CDR2 as YENEEA. Including both end residues, the CDR3 is 14 amino acids long.

Concerning this clonotype itself: In this CDR3 the conserved last residue, phenylalanine or tryptophan, is missing, so a read error is likely. It is unclear where the CDR3 begins or ends on the DNA, so no DNA is shown, and the CDR3 is as TCRdb lists it. The chain is built from TRBV11-3 and TRBJ2-5; the table gives TRBD2 as D, unverified against the DNA. Germline V CDR1 and CDR2: SGHNT, YENEEA. The length of the CDR3 is 16 amino acids, counting both ends. The CDR3: CASSLDGLAGWQTQCL.

Worth noting for this clonotype: Compared with germline, one end of the junction differs, possibly owing to a read error. The gene calls are TRBV11-1 and TRBJ2-1; D possibly corresponds to TRBD2 (6 bases). CDR1 is SGHAT, CDR2 FQDESV, per germline (reference sequence). There are 17 residues in the CDR3. CDR3 in DNA: TGCGCCAGCAGCTCCCCCAAGAGTAGCGGAAGTTCTTTGGAGCAGTTCTTC. It specifies CASSSPKSSGSSLEQFF.

As concerns this clonotype: The junction differs from germline at one of its ends, possibly a read error. V and J are TRBV14 and TRBJ2-1, with TRBD1 as a possible D gene (6 bases). From germline, CDR1 is SGHDN and CDR2 FVKESK. The CDR3 has 17 residues. The DNA for the CDR3 is TGTGCCAGCAGTCAAGAGAGTCAGGGAACAGGGTGCAATGAGCAGTTCTTC. Translated, it gives CASSQESQGTGCNEQFF.

This clonotype was recorded once. The chain recombines TRBV29-1 with TRBJ1-1, with TRBD1 identical over 7 bases. The CDR3 is made up of 12 amino acids. Germline lookup yields CDR1 SQVTM and CDR2 ANQGSEA. The CDR3 region is CRVGQVNSEAFF. The CDR3 DNA is TGCAGAGTAGGACAGGTGAACAGTGAGGCTTTCTTT. Supplemented by reference TRBV29-1 and TRBJ1-1, the full variable domain reads SAVISQKPSRDICQRGTSLTIQCQVDSQVTMMFWYRQQPGQSLTLIATANQGSEATYESGFVIDKFPISRPNLTFSTLTVSNMSPEDSSIYLCRVGQVNSEAFFGQGTRLTVV.

Comments on this clonotype: Without the conserved terminal phenylalanine or tryptophan, this CDR3 likely stems from a read error. The J gene is TRBJ1-5, the V gene TRBV11-2, with D hard to call. CDR1 and CDR2 (germline): SGHAT, FQNNGV. This CDR3 spans 13 amino acids. The CDR3 DNA is TGTGCTAGCAGCTTAGGTCGGTATCAGCCCCAGCATTAT. It specifies CASSLGRYQPQHY.

At least ten counts were recorded for this clonotype. The chain recombines TRBV7-9 with TRBJ1-6; 7 bases match TRBD1. CDR3 length: 15 amino acids. The germline CDR1 and CDR2 sequences are SEHNR and FQNEAQ (reference sequence). Trimming cost V 5 bases and J 0 bases; bases outside gene matches: 1. The CDR3 region has the DNA TGTGCCAGCAGCCCAGGGGGCTCCTATAATTCACCCCTCCACTTT. Translation gives CASSPGGSYNSPLHF.

As to this clonotype: One junction end does not reproduce the germline sequence, and a read error may be involved. The chain employs TRBV5-4 and TRBJ2-2; D might be TRBD2 (7 bases). The germline CDR1 and CDR2 sequences are SGHNT and YYREEE (reference sequence). This CDR3 is 16 amino acids long. In DNA, the CDR3 is TGTGCCAGCAGCAGCTCTGGAAGCGCTATCACCGGGGGGCTGCTTTTT. Protein product: CASSSSGSAITGGLLF.

To note about this clonotype: One end of the junction is discordant with germline, which a read error may explain. The CDR3 spells CASNPWGRKLFF. The DNA for the CDR3 is TGCGCCAGCAACCCCTGGGGGAGAAAACTGTTTTTT. This chain uses TRBV11-2 with TRBJ1-4; possible D gene TRBD1, 5 bases. Germline V lookup: CDR1 SGHAT, CDR2 FQNNGV. The CDR3 runs to 12 residues.

Turning to this clonotype: A read error may produce the germline difference seen at one junction end. J is TRBJ2-5 and V is TRBV10-3; D gene ambiguous. The CDR3 runs 15 residues. The germline gives CDR1 ENHRY, CDR2 SYGVKD. CDR3 residues: CAIIESDTRQETQYF. The CDR3 DNA follows: TGTGCCATCATTGAGTCTGATACCAGACAAGAGACCCAGTACTTC.

A word on this clonotype: A much more abundant neighbour one base away suggests this may be a read error. The chain recombines TRBV12-3 or TRBV12-4 with TRBJ2-2, with 8 bases matching TRBD2. The CDR3 runs 15 residues. CDR3 protein: CAGSQGLEGRGELFF. The CDR3 coding sequence is TGTGCCGGCAGTCAGGGACTAGAGGGACGTGGGGAGCTGTTTTTT.